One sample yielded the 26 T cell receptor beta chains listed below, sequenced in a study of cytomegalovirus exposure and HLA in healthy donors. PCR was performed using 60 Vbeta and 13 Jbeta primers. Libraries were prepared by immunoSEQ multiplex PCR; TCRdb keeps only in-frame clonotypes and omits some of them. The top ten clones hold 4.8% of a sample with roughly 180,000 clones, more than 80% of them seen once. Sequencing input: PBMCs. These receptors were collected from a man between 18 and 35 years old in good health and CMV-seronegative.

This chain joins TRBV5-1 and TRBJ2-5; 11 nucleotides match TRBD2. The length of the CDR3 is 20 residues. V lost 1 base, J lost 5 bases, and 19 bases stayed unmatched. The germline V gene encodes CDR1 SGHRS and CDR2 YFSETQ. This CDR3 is CASSLIAGGNPLNPRETQYF. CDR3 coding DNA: TGCGCCAGCAGCTTGATAGCGGGGGGGAACCCACTAAATCCCAGGGAGACCCAGTACTTC.

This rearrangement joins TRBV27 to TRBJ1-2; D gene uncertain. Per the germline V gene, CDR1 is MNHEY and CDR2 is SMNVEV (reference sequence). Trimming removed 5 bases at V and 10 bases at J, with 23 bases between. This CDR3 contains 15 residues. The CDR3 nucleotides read TGTGCCAGCAGTCCCCGCAGAGGCCCCCTCAGTCCCTACACCTTC. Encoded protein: CASSPRRGPLSPYTF.

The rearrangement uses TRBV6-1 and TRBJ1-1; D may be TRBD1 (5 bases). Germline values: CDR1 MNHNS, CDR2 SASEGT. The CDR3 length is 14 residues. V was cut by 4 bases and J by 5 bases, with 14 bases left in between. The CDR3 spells CASSGGGVGTEAFF. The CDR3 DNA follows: TGTGCCAGCAGTGGGGGAGGGGTTGGGACTGAAGCTTTCTTT.

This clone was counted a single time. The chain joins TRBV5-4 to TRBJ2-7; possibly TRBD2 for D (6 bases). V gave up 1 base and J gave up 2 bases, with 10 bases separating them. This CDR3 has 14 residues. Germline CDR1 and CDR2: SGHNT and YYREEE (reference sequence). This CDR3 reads CASSLSGTPYEQYF. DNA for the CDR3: TGTGCCAGCAGCTTGTCTGGGACTCCCTACGAGCAGTACTTC.

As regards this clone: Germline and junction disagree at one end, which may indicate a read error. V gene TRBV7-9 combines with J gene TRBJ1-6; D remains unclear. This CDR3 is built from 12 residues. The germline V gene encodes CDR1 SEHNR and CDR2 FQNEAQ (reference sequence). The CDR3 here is CSSSSRRSPLHF. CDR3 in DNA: TGTTCCAGCAGCTCACGGAGGTCACCCCTCCACTTT.

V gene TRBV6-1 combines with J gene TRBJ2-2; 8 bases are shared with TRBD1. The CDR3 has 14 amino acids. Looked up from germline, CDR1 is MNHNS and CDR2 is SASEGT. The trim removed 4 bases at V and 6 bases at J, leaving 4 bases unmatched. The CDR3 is CASSVKTGAGELFF. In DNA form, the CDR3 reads TGTGCCAGCAGTGTCAAGACAGGGGCCGGGGAGCTGTTTTTT.

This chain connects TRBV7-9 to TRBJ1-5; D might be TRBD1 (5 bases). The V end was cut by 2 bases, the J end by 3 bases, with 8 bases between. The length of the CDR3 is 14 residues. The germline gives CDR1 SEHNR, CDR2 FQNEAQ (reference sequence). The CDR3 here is CASSLQGPNQPQHF. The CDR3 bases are TGTGCCAGCAGCTTACAGGGTCCCAATCAGCCCCAGCATTTT.

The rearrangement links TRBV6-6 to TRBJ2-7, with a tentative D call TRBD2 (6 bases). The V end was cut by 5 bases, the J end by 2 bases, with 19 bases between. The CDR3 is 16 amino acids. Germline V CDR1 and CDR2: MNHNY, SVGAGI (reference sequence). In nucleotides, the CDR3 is TGTGCCAGCAGTGCCAACCGAGCCGCGGGACCCTACGAGCAGTACTTC. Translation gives CASSANRAAGPYEQYF.

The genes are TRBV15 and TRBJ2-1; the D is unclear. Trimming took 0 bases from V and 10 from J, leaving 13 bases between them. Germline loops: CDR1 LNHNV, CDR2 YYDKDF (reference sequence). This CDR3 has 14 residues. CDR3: CATSRDSLPREQFF. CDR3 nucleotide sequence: TGTGCCACCAGCAGAGATTCCCTTCCCCGGGAGCAGTTCTTC.

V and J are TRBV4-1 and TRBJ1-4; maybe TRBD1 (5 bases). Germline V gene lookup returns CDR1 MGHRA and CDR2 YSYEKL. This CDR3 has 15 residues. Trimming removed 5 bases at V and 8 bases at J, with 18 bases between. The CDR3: CASSSRGGYMEKLFF. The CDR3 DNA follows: TGCGCCAGCAGCTCTAGGGGAGGGTATATGGAAAAACTGTTTTTT.

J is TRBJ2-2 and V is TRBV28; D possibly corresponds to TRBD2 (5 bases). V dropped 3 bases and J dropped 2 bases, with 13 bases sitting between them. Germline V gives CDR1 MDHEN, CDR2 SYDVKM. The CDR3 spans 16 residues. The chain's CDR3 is CASSLVAAGNTGELFF. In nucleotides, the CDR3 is TGTGCCAGCAGTTTGGTGGCCGCGGGTAACACCGGGGAGCTGTTTTTT.

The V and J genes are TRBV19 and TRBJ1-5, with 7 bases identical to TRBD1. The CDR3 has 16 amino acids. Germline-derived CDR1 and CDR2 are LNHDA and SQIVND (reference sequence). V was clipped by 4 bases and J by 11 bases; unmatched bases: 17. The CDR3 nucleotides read TGTGCCAGTAGTAGAATTGGGACAGCGACTATGGGGGCCCAGCATTTT. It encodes CASSRIGTATMGAQHF.

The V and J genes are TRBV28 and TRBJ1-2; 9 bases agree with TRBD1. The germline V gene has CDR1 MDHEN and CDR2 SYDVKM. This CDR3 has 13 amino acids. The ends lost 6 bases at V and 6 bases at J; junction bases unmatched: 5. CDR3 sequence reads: CASRRQGEDGYTF. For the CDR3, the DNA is TGTGCCAGCAGGCGACAGGGGGAGGATGGCTACACCTTC.

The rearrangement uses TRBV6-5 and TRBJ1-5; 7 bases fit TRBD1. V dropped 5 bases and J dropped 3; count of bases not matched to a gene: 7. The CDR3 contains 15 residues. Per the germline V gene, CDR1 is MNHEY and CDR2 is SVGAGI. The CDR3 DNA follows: TGTGCCAGCAGTACAGGGGAAGGGGCCAATCAGCCCCAGCATTTT. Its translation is CASSTGEGANQPQHF.

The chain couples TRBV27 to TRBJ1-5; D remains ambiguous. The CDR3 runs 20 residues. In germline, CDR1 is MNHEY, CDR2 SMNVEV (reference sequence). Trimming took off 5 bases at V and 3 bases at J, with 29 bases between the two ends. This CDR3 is CASSTLGQRSGVKDNQPQHF. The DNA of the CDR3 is TGTGCCAGCAGTACCCTCGGGCAGCGGTCCGGTGTGAAAGACAATCAGCCCCAGCATTTT.

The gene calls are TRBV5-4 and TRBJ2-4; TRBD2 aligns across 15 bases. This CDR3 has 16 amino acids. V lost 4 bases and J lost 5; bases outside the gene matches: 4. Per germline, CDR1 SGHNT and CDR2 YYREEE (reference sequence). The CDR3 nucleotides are TGTGCCAGCAGCCCAGGACTAGCGGGGGGGCAAAACATTCAGTACTTC. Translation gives CASSPGLAGGQNIQYF.

The DNA of the CDR3 is TGTGCCAGCAGCCAATCCCTCACGGGAGGGAGCTCCTACGAGCAGTACTTC. Translating it yields CASSQSLTGGSSYEQYF. V is TRBV11-2 and J is TRBJ2-7; 8 nucleotides agree with TRBD2. Unmatched junction bases numbered 12, after V lost 5 bases and J lost 0 bases. This CDR3 comprises 17 residues. From germline, CDR1 is SGHAT and CDR2 FQNNGV.

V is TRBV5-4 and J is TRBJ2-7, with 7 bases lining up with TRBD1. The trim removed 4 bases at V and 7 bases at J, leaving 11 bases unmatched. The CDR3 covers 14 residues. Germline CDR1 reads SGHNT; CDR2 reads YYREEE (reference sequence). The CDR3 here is CASSRDRVKGEQYF. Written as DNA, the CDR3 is TGTGCCAGCAGCCGCGACAGGGTTAAGGGGGAGCAGTACTTC.

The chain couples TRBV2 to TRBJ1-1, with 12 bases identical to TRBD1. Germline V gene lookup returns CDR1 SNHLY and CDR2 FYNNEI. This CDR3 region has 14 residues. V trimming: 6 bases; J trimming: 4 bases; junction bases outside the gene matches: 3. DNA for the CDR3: TGTGCCAGCAGGCCGGGACAGGGGGCCACTGAAGCTTTCTTT. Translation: CASRPGQGATEAFF.

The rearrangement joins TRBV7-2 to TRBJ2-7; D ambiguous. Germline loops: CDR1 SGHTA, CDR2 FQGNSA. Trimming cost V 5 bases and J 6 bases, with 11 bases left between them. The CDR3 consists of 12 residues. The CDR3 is CASSPFGSEQYF. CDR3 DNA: TGTGCCAGCAGCCCCTTCGGGTCCGAGCAGTACTTC.

CDR3 in DNA: TGTGCCAGCAGTACAAGAAGGCCGGGTAGCTCCTACGAGCAGTACTTC. Its protein is CASSTRRPGSSYEQYF. The rearrangement uses TRBV27 and TRBJ2-5; D call uncertain. Matching the DNA end better, TRBJ2-7 makes the J call doubtful. In germline, CDR1 is MNHEY, CDR2 SMNVEV (reference sequence). The CDR3 spans 16 residues.

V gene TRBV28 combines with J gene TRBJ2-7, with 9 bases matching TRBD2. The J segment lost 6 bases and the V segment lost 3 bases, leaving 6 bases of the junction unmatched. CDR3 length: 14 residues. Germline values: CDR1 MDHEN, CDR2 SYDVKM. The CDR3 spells CASSFLAGMGEQYF. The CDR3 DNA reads TGTGCCAGCAGTTTCCTAGCGGGAATGGGCGAGCAGTACTTC. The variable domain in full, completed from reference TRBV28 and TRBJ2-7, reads DVKVTQSSRYLVKRTGEKVFLECVQDMDHENMFWYRQDPGLGLRLIYFSYDVKMKEKGDIPEGYSVSREKKERFSLILESASTNQTSMYLCASSFLAGMGEQYFGPGTRLTVT.

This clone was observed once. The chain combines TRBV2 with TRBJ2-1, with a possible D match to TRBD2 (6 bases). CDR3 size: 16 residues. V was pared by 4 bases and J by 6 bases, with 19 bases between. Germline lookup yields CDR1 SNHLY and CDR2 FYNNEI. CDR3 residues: CASSVGRESGSNEQFF. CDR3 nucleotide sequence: TGTGCCAGCAGTGTCGGACGGGAGTCGGGTAGCAATGAGCAGTTCTTC.

CDR3 nucleotide sequence: TGTGCCATCAGTCGTAGCGGGACGTCAAGCGAGACCCAGTACTTC. It is translated as CAISRSGTSSETQYF. The V gene is TRBV10-3, the J gene TRBJ2-5; 8 positions match TRBD2. V dropped 5 bases and J dropped 5; count of bases not matched to a gene: 10. Germline V CDR1 and CDR2: ENHRY, SYGVKD. The CDR3 runs 15 residues.

CDR3 DNA: TGTGCCAGCAGCTTAGGAGTGAAGGAGCGGGAGACCCAGTACTTC. Its protein product is CASSLGVKERETQYF. This chain links TRBV11-2 with TRBJ2-5, with D possibly TRBD2 on 5 matching bases. The CDR3 is 15 amino acids. Trimming cost V 1 base and J 5 bases, with 14 bases left between them. Germline lookup yields CDR1 SGHAT and CDR2 FQNNGV.

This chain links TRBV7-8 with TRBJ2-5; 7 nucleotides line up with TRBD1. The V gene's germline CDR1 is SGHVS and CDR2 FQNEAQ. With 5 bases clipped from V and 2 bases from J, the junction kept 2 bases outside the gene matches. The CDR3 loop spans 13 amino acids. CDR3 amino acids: CASSTGQQETQYF. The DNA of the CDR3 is TGTGCCAGCAGCACGGGACAGCAAGAGACCCAGTACTTC. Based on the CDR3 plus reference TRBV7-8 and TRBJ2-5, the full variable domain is GAGVSQSPRYKVAKRGQDVALRCDPISGHVSLFWYQQALGQGPEFLTYFQNEAQLDKSGLPSDRFFAERPEGSVSTLKIQRTQQEDSAVYLCASSTGQQETQYFGPGTRLLVL.